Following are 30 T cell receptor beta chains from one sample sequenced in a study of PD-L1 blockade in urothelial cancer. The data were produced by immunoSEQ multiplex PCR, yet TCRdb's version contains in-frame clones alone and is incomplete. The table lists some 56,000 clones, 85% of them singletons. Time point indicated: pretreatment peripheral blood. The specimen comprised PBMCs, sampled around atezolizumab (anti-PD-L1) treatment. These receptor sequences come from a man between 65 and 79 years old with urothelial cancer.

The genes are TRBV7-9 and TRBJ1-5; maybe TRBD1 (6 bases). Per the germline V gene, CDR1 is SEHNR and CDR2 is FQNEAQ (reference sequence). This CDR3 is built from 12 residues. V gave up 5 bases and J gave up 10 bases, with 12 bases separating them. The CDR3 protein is CASSAQGRPQHF. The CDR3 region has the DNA TGTGCCAGCAGCGCACAGGGTAGACCCCAGCATTTT.

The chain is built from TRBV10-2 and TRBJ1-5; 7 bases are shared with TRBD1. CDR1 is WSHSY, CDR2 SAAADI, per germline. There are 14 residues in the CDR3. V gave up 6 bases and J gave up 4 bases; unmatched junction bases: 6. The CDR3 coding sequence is TGCGCCAGCAGGCCGACAGGGCCTAATCAGCCCCAGCATTTT. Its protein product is CASRPTGPNQPQHF.

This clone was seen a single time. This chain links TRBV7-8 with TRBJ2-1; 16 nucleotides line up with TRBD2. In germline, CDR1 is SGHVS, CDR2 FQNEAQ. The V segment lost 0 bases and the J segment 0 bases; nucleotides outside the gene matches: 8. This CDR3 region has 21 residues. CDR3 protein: CASSLAMGLAGGPSSYNEQFF. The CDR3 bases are TGTGCCAGCAGCTTAGCTATGGGACTAGCGGGAGGGCCAAGCTCCTACAATGAGCAGTTCTTC. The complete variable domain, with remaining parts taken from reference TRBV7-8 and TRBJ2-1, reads GAGVSQSPRYKVAKRGQDVALRCDPISGHVSLFWYQQALGQGPEFLTYFQNEAQLDKSGLPSDRFFAERPEGSVSTLKIQRTQQEDSAVYLCASSLAMGLAGGPSSYNEQFFGPGTRLTVL.

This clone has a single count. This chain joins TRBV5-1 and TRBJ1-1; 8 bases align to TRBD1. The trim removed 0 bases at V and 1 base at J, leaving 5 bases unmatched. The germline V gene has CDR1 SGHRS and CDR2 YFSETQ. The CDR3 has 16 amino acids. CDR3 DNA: TGCGCCAGCAGCTTGGGACTGACAGGGGAGAACACTGAAGCTTTCTTT. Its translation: CASSLGLTGENTEAFF.

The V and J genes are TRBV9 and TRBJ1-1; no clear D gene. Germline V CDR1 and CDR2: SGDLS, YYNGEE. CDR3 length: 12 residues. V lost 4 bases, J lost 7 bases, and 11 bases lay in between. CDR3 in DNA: TGTGCCAGCAGCCAGGAGGCAGGTGAAGCTTTCTTT. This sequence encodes CASSQEAGEAFF.

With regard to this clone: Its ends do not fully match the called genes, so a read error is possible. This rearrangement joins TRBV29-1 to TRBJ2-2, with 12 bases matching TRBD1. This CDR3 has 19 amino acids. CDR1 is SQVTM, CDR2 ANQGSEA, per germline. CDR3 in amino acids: CSAQLPGTGGNLNTWELFF. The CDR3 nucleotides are TGCAGCGCCCAACTTCCCGGGACAGGGGGCAACTTGAACACCTGGGAGCTGTTTTTT.

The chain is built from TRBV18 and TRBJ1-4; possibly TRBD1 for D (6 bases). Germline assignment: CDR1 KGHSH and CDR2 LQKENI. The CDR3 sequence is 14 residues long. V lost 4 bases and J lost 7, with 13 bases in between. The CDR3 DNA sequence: TGTGCCAGCTCACTACAGGGTGGCGGTGAAAAACTGTTTTTT. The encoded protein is CASSLQGGGEKLFF.

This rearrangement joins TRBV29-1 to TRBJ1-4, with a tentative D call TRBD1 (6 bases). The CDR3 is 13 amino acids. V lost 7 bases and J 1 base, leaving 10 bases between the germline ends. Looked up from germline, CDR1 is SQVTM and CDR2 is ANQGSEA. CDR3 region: CSGTDVTNEKLFF. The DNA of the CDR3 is TGCAGCGGGACAGACGTAACTAATGAAAAACTGTTTTTT.

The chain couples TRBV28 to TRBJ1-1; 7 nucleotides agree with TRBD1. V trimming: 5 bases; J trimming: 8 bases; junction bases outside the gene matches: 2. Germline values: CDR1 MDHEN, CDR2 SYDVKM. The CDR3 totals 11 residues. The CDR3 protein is CASSKQGEAFF. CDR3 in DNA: TGTGCCAGCAGTAAACAGGGGGAAGCTTTCTTT.

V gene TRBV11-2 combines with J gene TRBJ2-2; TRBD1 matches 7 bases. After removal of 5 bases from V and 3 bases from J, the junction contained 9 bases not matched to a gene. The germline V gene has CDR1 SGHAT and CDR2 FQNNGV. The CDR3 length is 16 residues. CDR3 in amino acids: CASSRRGTAYTGELFF. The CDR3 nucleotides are TGTGCCAGCAGCCGCCGAGGGACAGCGTACACCGGGGAGCTGTTTTTT.

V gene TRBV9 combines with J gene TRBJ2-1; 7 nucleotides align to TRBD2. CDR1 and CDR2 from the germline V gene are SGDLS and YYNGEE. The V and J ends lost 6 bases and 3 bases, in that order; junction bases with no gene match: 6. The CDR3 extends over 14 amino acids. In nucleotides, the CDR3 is TGTGCCAGCACCCGGGACTATTTCTACAATGAGCAGTTCTTC. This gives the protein CASTRDYFYNEQFF.

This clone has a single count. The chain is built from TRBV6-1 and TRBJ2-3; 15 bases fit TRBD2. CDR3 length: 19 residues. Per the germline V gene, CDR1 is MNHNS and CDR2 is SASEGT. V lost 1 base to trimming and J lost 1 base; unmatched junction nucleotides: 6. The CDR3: CASSEGGLAGGGGTDTQYF. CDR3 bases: TGTGCCAGCAGTGAAGGGGGACTAGCGGGAGGAGGTGGCACAGATACGCAGTATTTT.

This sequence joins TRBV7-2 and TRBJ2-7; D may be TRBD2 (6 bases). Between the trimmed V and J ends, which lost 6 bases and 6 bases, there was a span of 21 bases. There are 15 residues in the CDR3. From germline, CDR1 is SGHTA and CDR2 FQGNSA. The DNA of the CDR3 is TGTGCCAGCAGTCTTTATCCGGGGCCCGGGGGCGAGCAGTACTTC. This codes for CASSLYPGPGGEQYF.

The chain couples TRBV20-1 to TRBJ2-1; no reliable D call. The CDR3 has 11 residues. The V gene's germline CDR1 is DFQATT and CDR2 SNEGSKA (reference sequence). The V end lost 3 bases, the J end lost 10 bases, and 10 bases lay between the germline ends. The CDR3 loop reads CSASQMFEQFF. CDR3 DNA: TGCAGTGCTAGCCAGATGTTCGAGCAGTTCTTC.

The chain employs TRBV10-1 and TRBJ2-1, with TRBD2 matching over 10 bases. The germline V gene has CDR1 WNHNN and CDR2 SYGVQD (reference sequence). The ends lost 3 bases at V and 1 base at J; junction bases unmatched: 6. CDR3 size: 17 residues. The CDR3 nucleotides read TGCGCCAGCAGTGATAGCGGACTAGCGGCTTCCTACAATGAGCAGTTCTTC. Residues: CASSDSGLAASYNEQFF.

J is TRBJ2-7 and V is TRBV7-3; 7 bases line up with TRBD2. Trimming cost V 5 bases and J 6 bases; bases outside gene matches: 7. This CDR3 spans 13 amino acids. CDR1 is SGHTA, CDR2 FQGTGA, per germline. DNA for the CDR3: TGTGCCAGCAGCGACGGACTAGTCGGCGAGCAGTACTTC. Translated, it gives CASSDGLVGEQYF.

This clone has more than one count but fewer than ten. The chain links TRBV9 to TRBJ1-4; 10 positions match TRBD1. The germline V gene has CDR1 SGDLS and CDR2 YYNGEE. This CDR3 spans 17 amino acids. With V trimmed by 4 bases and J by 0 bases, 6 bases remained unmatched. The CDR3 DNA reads TGTGCCAGCAGCTTAAGTGGACAGGGGGCAACTAATGAAAAACTGTTTTTT. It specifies CASSLSGQGATNEKLFF.

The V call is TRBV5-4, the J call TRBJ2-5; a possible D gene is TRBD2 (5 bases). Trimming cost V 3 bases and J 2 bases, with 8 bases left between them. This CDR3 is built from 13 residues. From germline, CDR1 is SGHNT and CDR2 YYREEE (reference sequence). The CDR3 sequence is CASSSGMQETQYF. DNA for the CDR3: TGTGCCAGCAGCTCCGGGATGCAAGAGACCCAGTACTTC.

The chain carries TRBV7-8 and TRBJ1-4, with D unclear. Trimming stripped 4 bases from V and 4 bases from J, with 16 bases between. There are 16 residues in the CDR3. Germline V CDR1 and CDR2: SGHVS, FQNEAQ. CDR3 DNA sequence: TGTGCCAGCAGCTACCTGGTGTCGGGTTTTAATGAAAAACTGTTTTTT. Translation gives CASSYLVSGFNEKLFF.

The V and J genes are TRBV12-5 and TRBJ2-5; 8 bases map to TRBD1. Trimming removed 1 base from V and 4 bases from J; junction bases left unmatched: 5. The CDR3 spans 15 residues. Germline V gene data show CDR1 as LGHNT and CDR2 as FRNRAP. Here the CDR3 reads CASGLDDRGPETQYF. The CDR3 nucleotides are TGTGCTAGTGGTTTGGACGACAGGGGCCCAGAGACCCAGTACTTC.

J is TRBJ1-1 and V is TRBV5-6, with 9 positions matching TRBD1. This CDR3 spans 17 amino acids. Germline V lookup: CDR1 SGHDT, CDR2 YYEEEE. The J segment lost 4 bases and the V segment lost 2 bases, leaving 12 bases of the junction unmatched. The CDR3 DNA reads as TGTGCCAGCAGCTTTGGCCCGCCTATGACAGGGGGCACTGAAGCTTTCTTT. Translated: CASSFGPPMTGGTEAFF.

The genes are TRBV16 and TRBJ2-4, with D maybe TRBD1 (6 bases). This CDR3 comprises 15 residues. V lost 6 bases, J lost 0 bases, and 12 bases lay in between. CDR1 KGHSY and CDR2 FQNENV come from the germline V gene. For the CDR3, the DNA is TGTGCCAGCAGTCAGAACAGGGTAGCCAAAAACATTCAGTACTTC. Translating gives CASSQNRVAKNIQYF.

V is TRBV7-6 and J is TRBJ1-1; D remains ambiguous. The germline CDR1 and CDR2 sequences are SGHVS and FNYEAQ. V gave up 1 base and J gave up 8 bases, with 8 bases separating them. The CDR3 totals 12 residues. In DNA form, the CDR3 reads TGTGCCAGCAGCTTAGATGCGGGGGAAGCTTTCTTT. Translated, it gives CASSLDAGEAFF.

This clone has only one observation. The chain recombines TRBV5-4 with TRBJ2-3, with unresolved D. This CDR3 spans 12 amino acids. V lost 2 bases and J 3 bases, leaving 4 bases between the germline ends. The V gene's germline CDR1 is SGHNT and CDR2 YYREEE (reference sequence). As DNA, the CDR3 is TGTGCCAGCAGCTTAGAGACAGATACGCAGTATTTT. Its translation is CASSLETDTQYF. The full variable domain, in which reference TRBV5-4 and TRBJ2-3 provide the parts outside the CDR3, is ETGVTQSPTHLIKTRGQQVTLRCSSQSGHNTVSWYQQALGQGPQFIFQYYREEENGRGNFPPRFSGLQFPNYSSELNVNALELDDSALYLCASSLETDTQYFGPGTRLTVL.

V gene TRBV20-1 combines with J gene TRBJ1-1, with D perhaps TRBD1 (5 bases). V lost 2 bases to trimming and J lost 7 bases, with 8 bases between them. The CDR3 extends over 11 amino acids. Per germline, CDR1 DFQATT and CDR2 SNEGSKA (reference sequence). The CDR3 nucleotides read TGCAGTGCTAGAACCCAGGGTGAAGCTTTCTTT. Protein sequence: CSARTQGEAFF.

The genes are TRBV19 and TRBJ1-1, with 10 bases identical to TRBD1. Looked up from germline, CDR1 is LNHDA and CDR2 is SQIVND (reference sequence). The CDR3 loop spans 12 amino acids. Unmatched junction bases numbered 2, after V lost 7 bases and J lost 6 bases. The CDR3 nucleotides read TGTGCCAGTAAGGGACAGGGGTCTGAAGCTTTCTTT. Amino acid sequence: CASKGQGSEAFF. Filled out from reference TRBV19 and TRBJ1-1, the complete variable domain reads DGGITQSPKYLFRKEGQNVTLSCEQNLNHDAMYWYRQDPGQGLRLIYYSQIVNDFQKGDIAEGYSVSREKKESFPLTVTSAQKNPTAFYLCASKGQGSEAFFGQGTRLTVV.

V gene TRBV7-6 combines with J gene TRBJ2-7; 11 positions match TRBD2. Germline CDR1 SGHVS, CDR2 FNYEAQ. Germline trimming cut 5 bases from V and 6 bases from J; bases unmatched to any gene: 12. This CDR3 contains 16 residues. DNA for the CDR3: TGTGCCAGCAGCCTGAATAGCGGGAGGGCCCTTGGCGAGCAGTACTTC. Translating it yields CASSLNSGRALGEQYF. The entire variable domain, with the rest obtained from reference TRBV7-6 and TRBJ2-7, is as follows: GAGVSQSPRYKVTKRGQDVALRCDPISGHVSLYWYRQALGQGPEFLTYFNYEAQQDKSGLPNDRFSAERPEGSISTLTIQRTEQRDSAMYRCASSLNSGRALGEQYFGPGTRLTVT.

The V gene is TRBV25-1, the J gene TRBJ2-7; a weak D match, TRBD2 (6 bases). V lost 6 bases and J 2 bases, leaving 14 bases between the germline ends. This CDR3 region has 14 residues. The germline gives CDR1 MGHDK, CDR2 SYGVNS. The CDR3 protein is CASRAGLAAYEQYF. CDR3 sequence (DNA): TGTGCCAGCAGGGCGGGACTCGCCGCCTACGAGCAGTACTTC.

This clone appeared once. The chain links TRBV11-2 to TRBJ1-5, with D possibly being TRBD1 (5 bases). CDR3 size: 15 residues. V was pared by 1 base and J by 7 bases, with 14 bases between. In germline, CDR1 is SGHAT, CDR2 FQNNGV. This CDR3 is CASSLGGRVRQPQHF. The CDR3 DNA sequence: TGTGCCAGCAGCTTAGGGGGCAGGGTGCGCCAGCCCCAGCATTTT.

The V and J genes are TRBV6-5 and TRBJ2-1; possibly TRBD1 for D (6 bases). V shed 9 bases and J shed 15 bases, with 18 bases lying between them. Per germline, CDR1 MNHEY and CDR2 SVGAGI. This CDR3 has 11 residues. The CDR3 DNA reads TGTGCCAGTCACTCCGGGACACGGCCGTTCTTC. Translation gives CASHSGTRPFF.